This record concerns one TCR beta chain sequence. Its cognate antigen is unknown. This specimen belongs to a study of a mutant IDH1 vaccine in newly diagnosed glioma. Background on the study: Patients previously underwent radiotherapy, temozolomide, or both, and most underwent both.

The CDR3 runs 17 residues. CDR1 and CDR2 from the germline V gene are MGHRA and YSYEKL. Trimming took 3 bases from V and 8 from J; bases not matched to a gene: 8. Time point noted: week 11, during vaccination. Vaccination comprised doses that each held 300 ug of mutant IDH1 20-mer peptide, plus topical imiquimod. Here immunoSEQ multiplex PCR was the method, and the copy in TCRdb shows in-frame clones only, minus some. The data contain 100,000 to 150,000 clones, about 80% of them singletons. The chain employs TRBV4-1 and TRBJ2-1, with 15 bases that match TRBD2. Source: PBMCs, taken from a glioma patient whose treatment included an IDH1 peptide vaccine. This TCR was recovered from a middle-aged man with glioma. CDR3 DNA sequence: TGCGCCAGCAGCCAGTTGGGACTAGCGGGAGGTCTTTATGAGCAGTTCTTC. Translating gives CASSQLGLAGGLYEQFF.